These 13 T cell receptor beta chains originate from one sample sequenced in a study of metastatic and nonmetastatic thyroid tumors. With MiXCR, TCRdb called clones anew from the PCR reads. The sample carries just under 45,000 clones, less than 3.5% recorded once. Before thyroid surgery, none of the patients had received any treatment. The sample was blood. The source is a female donor with papillary thyroid cancer or a benign thyroid nodule (not recorded which). Some clones in this sample may be carry-over from other donors' samples.

A remark on this clone: An end of the junction differs from the germline gene, which may be a read error. The chain has TRBV7-9 and TRBJ1-1; no clear D. Germline V gene lookup returns CDR1 SEHNR and CDR2 FQNEAQ (reference sequence). The CDR3 has 13 amino acids. The CDR3 nucleotides are TGTGCCAGCAACTTAGGAAATGGCACTGAAGCTTTCTTT. It is translated as CASNLGNGTEAFF.

This clone was seen at least ten times. V is TRBV24-1 and J is TRBJ2-5; TRBD1 is a possible D gene (6 bases). The germline V gene encodes CDR1 KGHDR and CDR2 SFDVKD. This CDR3 has 16 amino acids. V lost 4 bases to trimming and J lost 5 bases, with 19 bases between them. CDR3 loop: CATSDLPGPRGETQYF. The CDR3 region has the DNA TGTGCCACCAGTGACCTACCGGGCCCTAGGGGGGAGACCCAGTACTTC.

In its sample, this clone was seen a few times. The chain combines TRBV6-5 with TRBJ1-1; perhaps TRBD1 as D (5 bases). This CDR3 is built from 17 residues. Germline lookup yields CDR1 MNHEY and CDR2 SVGAGI. The V gene lost 0 bases and the J gene lost 9 bases, with 23 bases spanning the gap. The CDR3 is CASSYSRPGTGLWKAFF. The CDR3, as DNA: TGTGCCAGCAGTTACTCGAGGCCAGGGACGGGCCTGTGGAAAGCTTTCTTT.

The rearrangement uses TRBV6-1 and TRBJ1-2; no definite D call. This CDR3 contains 12 residues. The V end was cut by 7 bases, the J end by 5 bases, with 11 bases between. Germline CDR1 is MNHNS and CDR2 is SASEGT. The CDR3 coding sequence is TGTGCCAGCACCGAAAAGGGTTATGGCTACACCTTC. It translates to CASTEKGYGYTF.

In its sample, this clone was seen many times. The rearrangement uses TRBV24-1 and TRBJ2-1; TRBD2 is a possible D gene (6 bases). Germline values: CDR1 KGHDR, CDR2 SFDVKD. Trimming cost V 8 bases and J 6 bases, with 13 bases left between them. This CDR3 is built from 13 residues. In nucleotides, the CDR3 is TGTGCCACCACTAGCGCTAACCTCAATGAGCAGTTCTTC. It specifies CATTSANLNEQFF.

The V and J genes are TRBV6-2 or TRBV6-3 and TRBJ1-2; no clear D gene. With 0 bases removed from V and 3 bases from J, the gap between germline ends came to 11 bases. CDR3 size: 15 residues. Germline V CDR1 and CDR2: MNHEY, SVGEGT. Here the CDR3 reads CASSYSGRRDYGYTF. For the CDR3, the DNA is TGTGCCAGCAGTTACTCTGGTCGGAGGGACTATGGCTACACCTTC.

The gene calls are TRBV6-4 and TRBJ1-6; D remains ambiguous. CDR1 and CDR2 from the germline V gene are MRHNA and SNTAGT. The CDR3 is 15 residues long. The germline V and J ends were trimmed by 4 bases and 3 bases, with 10 bases remaining between them. CDR3 coding DNA: TGTGCCAGCAGTGTTCTGGCGGACTATAATTCACCCCTCCACTTT. Residues: CASSVLADYNSPLHF.

The chain couples TRBV5-1 to TRBJ2-5; weak D call: TRBD1 (5 bases). Trimming took 0 bases from V and 4 from J, leaving 10 bases between them. This CDR3 is 14 amino acids long. CDR1 is SGHRS, CDR2 YFSETQ, per germline. As DNA, the CDR3 is TGCGCCAGCAGCTTGGAGGGGCTGCGAGAGACCCAGTACTTC. Translation gives CASSLEGLRETQYF.

Comments on this clone: A much larger clonotype is one base distant, so this may be a read error. The chain recombines TRBV11-2 with TRBJ2-7; 8 bases map to TRBD2. From germline, CDR1 is SGHAT and CDR2 FQNNGV. The CDR3 length is 16 residues. The CDR3 DNA is TGTGCCAACAGCTTAGGAGACGGGGGGGCCGAATACGAGCAGTACTTC. As protein: CANSLGDGGAEYEQYF.

This clone appeared a few times. The rearrangement uses TRBV6-1 and TRBJ2-5; D unresolved. Trimming stripped 5 bases from V and 1 base from J, with 11 bases between. Germline loops: CDR1 MNHNS, CDR2 SASEGT. This CDR3 contains 14 residues. CDR3 sequence reads: CASSPRGSQETQYF. For the CDR3, the DNA is TGTGCCAGCAGTCCCCGCGGCTCCCAAGAGACCCAGTACTTC.

This clone was seen at least ten times. CDR3 in DNA: TGTGCCAGCAGCCATTTTGCCGGGACAGGGGTTGAGCGGAGTAATTCACCCCTCCACTTT. Protein: CASSHFAGTGVERSNSPLHF. The chain links TRBV27 to TRBJ1-6, with 10 bases fitting TRBD1. The CDR3 contains 20 residues. J lost 6 bases, V lost 6 bases, and 20 bases had no gene match. Germline V gene sequence: CDR1 MNHEY, CDR2 SMNVEV (reference sequence).

There are many counts of this clone. The rearrangement uses TRBV30 and TRBJ2-1; no definite D call. This CDR3 is built from 14 residues. Germline V gene sequence: CDR1 GTSNPN, CDR2 SVGIG (reference sequence). Trimming took off 0 bases at V and 5 bases at J, with 11 bases between the two ends. CDR3 bases: TGTGCCTGGAGTGTACCACCCACCCACAATGAGCAGTTCTTC. Protein: CAWSVPPTHNEQFF.

This clone was seen ten or more times. This chain connects TRBV20-1 to TRBJ2-7; TRBD2 aligns across 7 bases. After removal of 0 bases from V and 3 bases from J, the junction contained 5 bases not matched to a gene. This CDR3 spans 14 amino acids. Germline assignment: CDR1 DFQATT and CDR2 SNEGSKA (reference sequence). CDR3 sequence (DNA): TGCAGTGCTAGAGACCCGGAGCGGGACTACGAGCAGTACTTC. Translating gives CSARDPERDYEQYF.